This T cell receptor beta chain was retrieved from a study of spatial heterogeneity in lung cancer. The V end lost 6 bases, the J end lost 4 bases, and 12 bases lay between the germline ends. The CDR3 loop spans 13 amino acids. CDR1 and CDR2 from the germline V gene are MDHEN and SYDVKM. The sample's time point: sample taken at primary tumor resection. Relative to its sample, this clonotype is medium-sized. Its target is not known. Unique molecular identifiers tagged every individual TCR cDNA molecule. TCRdb redid the calling of the 5' RACE reads with MiXCR, one entry per CDR3 protein. Of over 7,500 distinct CDR3 sequences detected, 7.5% to 10% appear once; the ten largest clones hold 45% to 55%. Findings and caveats of the study: Ubiquitous expanded tumor TCRs appeared in blood more at resection than follow-up.

The source is a male donor with early-stage non-small cell lung cancer. The sequencing used PBMCs, collected at surgery. This chain links TRBV28 with TRBJ1-1, with D possibly matching TRBD1 (6 bases). Written as DNA, the CDR3 is TGTGCCAGCAGGCTACAGGGTCTCACTGAAGCTTTCTTT. Encoded protein: CASRLQGLTEAFF.